The rows below give T cell receptor beta chains drawn from one sample of a study of T cell changes during pregnancy in multiple sclerosis. The data were produced by immunoSEQ multiplex PCR, yet TCRdb's version contains in-frame clones alone and is incomplete. The table includes about 30,000 clones, approximately 90% detected once. The sample consisted of CD8+ T cells from peripheral blood mononuclear cells, taken in the second trimester of pregnancy. The source is a female donor with multiple sclerosis, enrolled in a pregnancy study. CDR3s include the opening cysteine and the closing phenylalanine or tryptophan. The order of the fields is clone size, J gene, D gene, CDR3 length, V gene, CDR3 DNA, CDR3 protein. The D gene is left open where the match is weak. Some rows have no size entry. The others give once, few or many, or a class for an expanded clone.

>NA|TRBJ2-7|NA|15|TRBV9
TGTGCCAGCAGCGTAGACGGGACAAAAACGGACGAGCAGTACTTC
CASSVDGTKTDEQYF
>NA|TRBJ2-7|TRBD2|14|TRBV28
TGTGCCAGCAGTCCCCCTAGCGGTGCCTACGAGCAGTACTTC
CASSPPSGAYEQYF
>NA|TRBJ2-1|TRBD1|13|TRBV5-1
TGCGCCAGCAGCTTGGGACAGGGCTATGAGCAGTTCTTC
CASSLGQGYEQFF
>NA|TRBJ2-5|NA|16|TRBV7-9
TGTGCCAGCAGCTTCCCGGTCGGGGTGGCCCAAGAGACCCAGTACTTC
CASSFPVGVAQETQYF
>NA|TRBJ2-3|NA|15|TRBV19
TGTGCCAGTAGTTCCCGGGAACCAAGCACAGATACGCAGTATTTT
CASSSREPSTDTQYF
>few|TRBJ1-1|NA|13|TRBV27
TGTGCCAGCAGTCAGACTCAGGGGTATCGAGCTTTCTTT
CASSQTQGYRAFF
>NA|TRBJ2-5|TRBD2|16|TRBV11-3
TGTGCCAGCAGCTTGCCAGCGGGGGGGCTTAGAGAGACCCAGTACTTC
CASSLPAGGLRETQYF
>once|TRBJ2-7|NA|12|TRBV6-6
TGTGCCAGCAGGCCTAGCGCCTACGAGCAGTACTTC
CASRPSAYEQYF
>NA|TRBJ2-7|NA|12|TRBV2
TGTGCCAGCTTGGGGGAGGAAAGGGAGCAGTACTTC
CASLGEEREQYF
>NA|TRBJ2-3|TRBD2|16|TRBV29-1
TGCAGCGTTGCCAGCGGGGGGGCCTTAAATGGAGATACGCAGTATTTT
CSVASGGALNGDTQYF
>NA|TRBJ2-3|TRBD2|17|TRBV27
TGTGCCAGCAGTCTCGACATAGCGGGACTAGGCACAGATACGCAGTATTTT
CASSLDIAGLGTDTQYF
>NA|TRBJ2-1|NA|15|TRBV4-3
TGCGCCAGCAGCCAAACCGTCAGCTCCTACAATGAGCAGTTCTTC
CASSQTVSSYNEQFF
>NA|TRBJ2-1|TRBD1|13|TRBV4-3
TGCGCCAGCGCGGGGGGACAGGGGCATGAGCAGTTCTTC
CASAGGQGHEQFF
>NA|TRBJ2-3|TRBD1|16|TRBV13
TGTGCCAGCAGCTCGACGGACAGGGGAGGGACAGATACGCAGTATTTT
CASSSTDRGGTDTQYF
>NA|TRBJ1-2|TRBD1|13|TRBV9
TGTGCCAGCAAAACCACAGGGGGATATGGCTACACCTTC
CASKTTGGYGYTF
>NA|TRBJ2-1|TRBD2|18|TRBV7-9
TGTGCCAGCAGCTCTCAACGTCGGACTAGCGGGAGTAGAAGTGAGCAGTTCTTC
CASSSQRRTSGSRSEQFF
>NA|TRBJ2-7|TRBD2|17|TRBV11-3
TGTGCCAGCAGCTTAGAGAGGGCCGGGACTAGGGGCTACGAGCAGTACTTC
CASSLERAGTRGYEQYF
>NA|TRBJ2-7|NA|13|TRBV7-9
TGTGCCAGCAGCCCAGGTATCGTTCACGAGCAGTACTTC
CASSPGIVHEQYF
>NA|TRBJ2-7|TRBD2|13|TRBV28
TGTGCCAGCAGTTTGGGACTAGCGGACGAGCAGTACTTC
CASSLGLADEQYF
>NA|TRBJ2-3|TRBD2|15|TRBV2
TGTGCCACCAGACAGGGGACTAGCGGCTCAGATACGCAGTATTTT
CATRQGTSGSDTQYF
>NA|TRBJ1-1|NA|11|TRBV6-5
TGTGCCAGCAGTTACGGGGCAGAAGCTTTCTTT
CASSYGAEAFF
>NA|TRBJ1-1|TRBD1|15|TRBV7-3
TGTGCCAGCAGCCCCGGACAGGGATTGGGCACTGAAGCTTTCTTT
CASSPGQGLGTEAFF
>NA|TRBJ2-1|TRBD2|17|TRBV28
TGTGCCAGCAGTTTATGGGTCCGGCGGGAGGGCCCTAGTGAGCAGTTCTTC
CASSLWVRREGPSEQFF
>NA|TRBJ2-2|NA|15|TRBV7-2
TGTGCCAGCAGCTTAGTTTCACAGGCGACCGGGGAGCTGTTTTTT
CASSLVSQATGELFF
>NA|TRBJ2-1|TRBD2|18|TRBV11-3
TGTGCCAGCAGCTTAGGTCTCTTGGCGGGGGGGCCTTACAATGAGCAGTTCTTC
CASSLGLLAGGPYNEQFF
>NA|TRBJ2-2|TRBD2|14|TRBV23-1
TGCGCCAGCAGTCCAGGGACGGGGGGAGGGGAGCTGTTTTTT
CASSPGTGGGELFF
>NA|TRBJ2-5|TRBD1|16|TRBV12-5
TGTGCTAGTGGTTTGACGACAGGGAAGGGTTCGGAGGCCCAGTACTTC
CASGLTTGKGSEAQYF
>NA|TRBJ2-7|TRBD2|16|TRBV28
TGTGCCAGCAGTTTACCCTCCGGCGGGGGCTCCTACGAGCAGTACTTC
CASSLPSGGGSYEQYF
>NA|TRBJ2-7|NA|19|TRBV21-1
TGTGCCAGCGCAGCCGGGGGTATCCAGGTGTCCCCCTTGTACTACGAGCAGTACTTC
CASAAGGIQVSPLYYEQYF